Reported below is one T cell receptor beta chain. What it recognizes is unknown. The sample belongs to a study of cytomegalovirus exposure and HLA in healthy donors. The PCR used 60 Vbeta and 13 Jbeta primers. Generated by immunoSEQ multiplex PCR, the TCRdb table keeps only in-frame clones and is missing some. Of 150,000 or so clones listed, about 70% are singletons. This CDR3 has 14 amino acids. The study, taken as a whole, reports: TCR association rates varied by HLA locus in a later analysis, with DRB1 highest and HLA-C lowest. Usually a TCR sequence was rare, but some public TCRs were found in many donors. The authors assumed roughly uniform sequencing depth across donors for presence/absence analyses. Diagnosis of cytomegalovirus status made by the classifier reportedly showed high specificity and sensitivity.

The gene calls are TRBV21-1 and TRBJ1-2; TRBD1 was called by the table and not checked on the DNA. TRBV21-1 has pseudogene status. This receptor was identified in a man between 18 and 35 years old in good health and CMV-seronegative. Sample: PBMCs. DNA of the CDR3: TGTGCCAGAAAGAAACTTGCAGGGAATGATGGCTACACCTTC. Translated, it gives CARKKLAGNDGYTF.